The rows below give T cell receptor beta chains drawn from one sample of a study of blood T cell repertoires in COVID-19. Clones were sequenced by immunoSEQ multiplex PCR, and TCRdb holds only the in-frame ones, with some missing. Of tens of thousands of clones in the sample, 84% were seen once. Material: peripheral blood. These receptors were taken from a man aged 60-69 years with COVID-19, enrolled during active disease. Both conserved end residues are part of each CDR3. The D gene is left open where the match is weak. Clone size is shown for a subset of rows, as once, few, many or a class of expanded clone.

size	D	V	J	DNA	CDR3
.	.	TRBV28	TRBJ1-2	TGTGCCAGCCGGACTCTTTTATATGGCTACACCTTC	CASRTLLYGYTF
.	.	TRBV6-6	TRBJ1-1	TGTGCCAGCAGCCCAGGGCGGACGGTGGGTGAAGCTTTCTTT	CASSPGRTVGEAFF
.	.	TRBV5-6	TRBJ2-1	TGTGCCAGCAGCGTCGGACTATACAATGAGCAGTTCTTC	CASSVGLYNEQFF
.	.	TRBV19	TRBJ1-1	TGTGCCAGTAGTATTGAGCACAGGCAGGGGACTGAAGCTTTCTTT	CASSIEHRQGTEAFF
.	.	TRBV19	TRBJ1-2	TGTGCCAGTAGTATAGTCGGCCGGGGAAACTATGGCTACACCTTC	CASSIVGRGNYGYTF
.	.	TRBV29-1	TRBJ1-1	TGCAGCGTTGATCAGAGGGGACTGATGAACACTGAAGCTTTCTTT	CSVDQRGLMNTEAFF
.	.	TRBV5-6	TRBJ2-7	TGTGCCAGCAGCTTGGGAGGGAACTCCTACGAGCAGTACTTC	CASSLGGNSYEQYF
.	.	TRBV4-2	TRBJ2-2	TGTGCCAGCAGCCAGAGCCTCCCGAGAGTCGCCGGGGAGCTGTTTTTT	CASSQSLPRVAGELFF
.	.	TRBV7-2	TRBJ1-4	TGTGCCAGCAGCCCAGGGAGGTGGAATGAAAAACTGTTTTTT	CASSPGRWNEKLFF
once	TRBD1	TRBV7-3	TRBJ2-5	TGTGCCAGCAGCTTAACGGGACAGGGGAAGCAAGAGACCCAGTACTTC	CASSLTGQGKQETQYF
.	.	TRBV2	TRBJ2-3	TGTGCCAGCAGTGAAGCCTCAGGGACAAACACAGATACGCAGTATTTT	CASSEASGTNTDTQYF
.	TRBD1	TRBV5-1	TRBJ2-1	TGCGCCAGCGCGGACAGGGAAGGCTACAATGAGCAGTTCTTC	CASADREGYNEQFF
.	.	TRBV5-1	TRBJ2-7	TGCGCCAGCAGCAACAGTTACGAGCAGTACTTC	CASSNSYEQYF
.	.	TRBV18	TRBJ2-7	TGTGCCAGCTCACTGGGTCAGGGGATACCCTACGAGCAGTACTTC	CASSLGQGIPYEQYF
.	.	TRBV7-2	TRBJ2-2	TGTGCCAGCAGCTTAGAGCTATTGTCAGGCGCGAACACCGGGGAGCTGTTTTTT	CASSLELLSGANTGELFF
.	.	TRBV2	TRBJ2-7	TGTGCCAGCAGTGACCCAGACTACGAGCAGTACTTC	CASSDPDYEQYF
.	TRBD1	TRBV19	TRBJ1-3	TGTGCCAGTGTCGGACAGGGTGGCGGAAACACCATATATTTT	CASVGQGGGNTIYF
.	.	TRBV30	TRBJ1-1	TGTGCCTGGAGTTTGCGAGAGAACACTGAAGCTTTCTTT	CAWSLRENTEAFF
.	.	TRBV5-1	TRBJ1-2	TGCGCCAGCAGCGTACAGGGTAGGGATGGCTACACCTTC	CASSVQGRDGYTF
.	.	TRBV25-1	TRBJ1-2	TGTGCCAGCAGTGTCCTCAAAACAGGGAACTATGGCTACACCTTC	CASSVLKTGNYGYTF
once	.	TRBV2	TRBJ2-3	TGTGCCAGCAGTCGTACTAGGGTTGGCACAGATACGCAGTATTTT	CASSRTRVGTDTQYF
.	TRBD1	TRBV3-1/TRBV3-2	TRBJ1-2	TGTGCCAGCAGCCCGTTGGGACAGGGAAGTGGCTACACCTTC	CASSPLGQGSGYTF
.	.	TRBV7-9	TRBJ1-4	TGTGCCAGCAGCTTAGTGTCGGGGAGGGTCGGAAAACTGTTTTTT	CASSLVSGRVGKLFF
.	.	TRBV30	TRBJ1-6	TGTGCCTGGAGTGTAGACATATCCTATAATTCACCCCTCCACTTT	CAWSVDISYNSPLHF
.	TRBD1	TRBV5-1	TRBJ1-5	TGCGCCAGCAGCTCCGGGACAGGGGGCGGCAATCAGCCCCAGCATTTT	CASSSGTGGGNQPQHF
.	.	TRBV2	TRBJ1-5	TGTGCCAGCAGTGCAGGGGTGGGCAATCAGCCCCAGCATTTT	CASSAGVGNQPQHF
.	.	TRBV2	TRBJ2-7	TGTGCCAGCAAGCAGGTCTACGAGCAGTACTTC	CASKQVYEQYF
.	.	TRBV29-1	TRBJ1-5	TGCAGCGTTGGAACCGGGGGAAATCAGCCCCAGCATTTT	CSVGTGGNQPQHF